The 30 T cell receptor beta chains below come from one sample, sequenced in a study of lymphopenia after photon versus proton radiotherapy. Assay used: immunoSEQ multiplex PCR; TCRdb lists only in-frame clones, some missing. The sample contains about 39,000 clones, roughly nine tenths of which appear only once. This specimen was peripheral blood, taken from a patient treated with photon-based radiotherapy. The receptors originated from a man aged 60 to 75 with cholangiocarcinoma.

This clone was picked up one time. The V gene is TRBV19, the J gene TRBJ2-7, with D possibly being TRBD1 (6 bases). The germline V gene has CDR1 LNHDA and CDR2 SQIVND (reference sequence). With 1 base removed from V and 7 bases from J, the gap between germline ends came to 11 bases. This CDR3 has 13 residues. In DNA form, the CDR3 reads TGTGCCAGTAGTATAGGCAGGGGCGTGGAGCAGTACTTC. This codes for CASSIGRGVEQYF.

This chain joins TRBV18 and TRBJ1-4, with D unresolved. CDR3 length equals 15 residues. V was shortened by 2 bases and J by 4 bases, with 11 bases between the two germline ends. The V gene's germline CDR1 is KGHSH and CDR2 LQKENI. CDR3 residues: CASSPTRAFNEKLFF. For the CDR3, the DNA is TGTGCCAGCTCACCAACAAGGGCCTTTAATGAAAAACTGTTTTTT.

The chain is built from TRBV4-1 and TRBJ2-5, with 11 positions matching TRBD2. Germline CDR1 reads MGHRA; CDR2 reads YSYEKL. V shed 1 base, J shed 2 bases, and the junction held 3 bases outside the gene matches. This CDR3 is built from 16 residues. The CDR3 region has the DNA TGCGCCAGCAGCCAAGGACTAGCGGGGACACAAGAGACCCAGTACTTC. Translated: CASSQGLAGTQETQYF.

This clone was recorded once. This chain joins TRBV28 and TRBJ2-7, with D perhaps TRBD1 (6 bases). V lost 6 bases and J 3 bases, leaving 27 bases between the germline ends. The CDR3 sequence is 18 residues long. CDR1 is MDHEN and CDR2 is SYDVKM in the germline V gene. Written as DNA, the CDR3 is TGTGCCAGCAGCTCTATCCCGGGGAGACAGGTTCTAATCTACGAGCAGTACTTC. Protein sequence: CASSSIPGRQVLIYEQYF.

J is TRBJ2-1 and V is TRBV5-6; D not certain. This CDR3 has 15 residues. The germline CDR1 and CDR2 sequences are SGHDT and YYEEEE. Trimming pared 1 base from V and 1 base from J, leaving 9 bases between. The CDR3 coding sequence is TGTGCCAGCAGCTTGTGGGCGGTTTCCTACAATGAGCAGTTCTTC. It translates to CASSLWAVSYNEQFF. Together with reference TRBV5-6 and TRBJ2-1, the CDR3 gives the full variable domain: DAGVTQSPTHLIKTRGQQVTLRCSPKSGHDTVSWYQQALGQGPQFIFQYYEEEERQRGNFPDRFSGHQFPNYSSELNVNALLLGDSALYLCASSLWAVSYNEQFFGPGTRLTVL.

The V and J genes are TRBV9 and TRBJ2-5; 7 bases fit TRBD1. J gave up 4 bases and V 4 bases, and 16 bases lay outside the gene matches. From germline, CDR1 is SGDLS and CDR2 YYNGEE. The CDR3 has 17 amino acids. The CDR3 bases are TGTGCCAGCAGCATATTGACAGGGTCGGTGGCTGGAGAGACCCAGTACTTC. Its protein is CASSILTGSVAGETQYF.

The chain employs TRBV2 and TRBJ2-1; 8 bases align to TRBD2. The CDR3 is 16 amino acids. J was trimmed by 2 bases and V by 0 bases; bases with no gene match: 3. Per germline, CDR1 SNHLY and CDR2 FYNNEI. As DNA, the CDR3 is TGTGCCAGCAGTGAAGCGGGCGGGGGGACCTACAATGAGCAGTTCTTC. Protein sequence: CASSEAGGGTYNEQFF.

Written as DNA, the CDR3 is TGTGCCAGCAGTTACCGTCCCCTTAGGTATGAGCAGTACTTC. Its translation: CASSYRPLRYEQYF. The chain couples TRBV6-5 to TRBJ2-7; no definite D call. This CDR3 is 14 amino acids long. The germline V gene has CDR1 MNHEY and CDR2 SVGAGI. The V end lost 2 bases, the J end lost 7 bases, and 15 bases lay between the germline ends.

The chain has TRBV5-4 and TRBJ2-2; tentatively, D is TRBD2 (6 bases). The CDR3 consists of 15 residues. The V gene lost 5 bases and the J gene lost 1 base, with 12 bases spanning the gap. The germline CDR1 and CDR2 sequences are SGHNT and YYREEE (reference sequence). CDR3 coding DNA: TGTGCCAGCAGTTCGGGACTCATGAACACCGGGGAGCTGTTTTTT. It is translated as CASSSGLMNTGELFF.

J is TRBJ1-2 and V is TRBV19; perhaps TRBD1 as D (5 bases). Per the germline V gene, CDR1 is LNHDA and CDR2 is SQIVND (reference sequence). V was clipped by 9 bases and J by 4 bases, with 12 bases between them. The CDR3 extends over 12 amino acids. As DNA, the CDR3 is TGTGCCAGCAACGAGGGGTTCTATGGCTACACCTTC. This sequence encodes CASNEGFYGYTF.

This chain links TRBV7-7 with TRBJ2-5; TRBD2 might be the D (5 bases). The CDR3 spans 13 residues. Germline-derived CDR1 and CDR2 are SSHAT and FNYEAQ (reference sequence). V was clipped by 0 bases and J by 5 bases, with 7 bases between them. The CDR3 DNA follows: TGTGCCAGCAGCTTAGCGCGGGTGGAGACCCAGTACTTC. This translates into CASSLARVETQYF.

This chain links TRBV5-6 with TRBJ2-5; D might be TRBD2 (5 bases). This CDR3 contains 13 residues. CDR1 SGHDT and CDR2 YYEEEE come from the germline V gene. Trimming left V 4 bases short and J 4 bases short, with 11 bases between. The CDR3 here is CASSRDQRETQYF. The DNA of the CDR3 is TGTGCCAGCAGCCGGGATCAACGAGAGACCCAGTACTTC.

V usage is TRBV27 and J usage is TRBJ1-4; 7 bases match TRBD1. Trimming cost V 5 bases and J 7 bases; bases outside gene matches: 7. The CDR3 runs to 14 residues. The V gene's germline CDR1 is MNHEY and CDR2 SMNVEV (reference sequence). Here the CDR3 DNA reads TGTGCCAGCAGTCCACAGGGGTGGGGTGAAAAACTGTTTTTT. It translates to CASSPQGWGEKLFF.

The rearrangement joins TRBV11-3 to TRBJ1-3; D remains ambiguous. V lost 6 bases, J lost 0 bases, and 12 bases lay in between. The V gene's germline CDR1 is SGHNT and CDR2 YENEEA. This CDR3 contains 15 residues. This CDR3 reads CASSSGRDSGNTIYF. The CDR3 DNA reads TGTGCCAGCAGTTCCGGTAGGGACTCTGGAAACACCATATATTTT. The whole variable domain, filled in from reference TRBV11-3 and TRBJ1-3, reads EAGVVQSPRYKIIEKKQPVAFWCNPISGHNTLYWYLQNLGQGPELLIRYENEEAVDDSQLPKDRFSAERLKGVDSTLKIQPAELGDSAVYLCASSSGRDSGNTIYFGEGSWLTVV.

This chain uses TRBV18 with TRBJ1-2; D is possibly TRBD1 (5 bases). V was trimmed by 2 bases and J by 2 bases, leaving 12 bases between them. The germline CDR1 and CDR2 sequences are KGHSH and LQKENI. This CDR3 has 15 residues. The CDR3 spells CASSPTGGTNYGYTF. The CDR3 region has the DNA TGTGCCAGCTCACCAACGGGGGGTACGAACTATGGCTACACCTTC.

The chain is built from TRBV4-3 and TRBJ1-2; the D is unclear. This CDR3 comprises 18 residues. Germline V gene data show CDR1 as LGHNA and CDR2 as YSLEER. V was shortened by 1 base and J by 2 bases, with 20 bases between the two germline ends. The DNA of the CDR3 is TGCGCCAGCAGCCAAGGGATGAGTGGTGGCGGGATGAACTATGGCTACACCTTC. This encodes CASSQGMSGGGMNYGYTF.

The gene calls are TRBV2 and TRBJ2-7, with TRBD1 matching over 8 bases. The V gene end was trimmed by 3 bases and the J gene end by 5 bases; junction bases not matched to a gene: 6. Germline assignment: CDR1 SNHLY and CDR2 FYNNEI. The CDR3 has 14 amino acids. CDR3 protein: CASSEGQELNEQYF. CDR3 sequence (DNA): TGTGCCAGCAGTGAGGGACAGGAGCTTAACGAGCAGTACTTC.

The V gene is TRBV5-1, the J gene TRBJ2-7; D call uncertain. The germline V gene encodes CDR1 SGHRS and CDR2 YFSETQ. Trimming stripped 0 bases from V and 4 bases from J, with 14 bases between. The CDR3 totals 15 residues. CDR3 nucleotide sequence: TGCGCCAGCAGCTTGGAACTCACAGCTTCATACGAGCAGTACTTC. This translates into CASSLELTASYEQYF.

DNA of the CDR3: TGCGCCAGCAGCTTGGACTGGCCTGGAAACACCATATATTTT. It translates to CASSLDWPGNTIYF. The rearrangement uses TRBV5-1 and TRBJ1-3, with D uncertain. The length of the CDR3 is 14 residues. CDR1 is SGHRS and CDR2 is YFSETQ in the germline V gene. V shed 0 bases and J shed 2 bases, with 6 bases lying between them.

The V and J genes are TRBV7-2 and TRBJ2-1; D is undetermined. V dropped 0 bases and J dropped 0 bases, with 6 bases sitting between them. Germline assignment: CDR1 SGHTA and CDR2 FQGNSA. The CDR3 totals 15 residues. The CDR3 loop reads CASSLAPSSYNEQFF. The CDR3 DNA follows: TGTGCCAGCAGCTTAGCCCCTAGCTCCTACAATGAGCAGTTCTTC.

V and J are TRBV5-8 and TRBJ1-5; weak D call: TRBD1 (5 bases). Germline CDR1 and CDR2: SGHTS and YDEGEE. The CDR3 has 17 amino acids. Trimming took off 1 base at V and 2 bases at J, with 16 bases between the two ends. The CDR3 nucleotides are TGTGCCAGCAGCTTGAGGCAGGGCTTAATAGGCAATCAGCCCCAGCATTTT. Residues: CASSLRQGLIGNQPQHF.

The chain joins TRBV18 to TRBJ1-1, with D uncertain. With 4 bases removed from V and 0 bases from J, the gap between germline ends came to 9 bases. The germline V gene has CDR1 KGHSH and CDR2 LQKENI. This CDR3 is 14 amino acids long. CDR3 coding DNA: TGTGCCAGCTCACGGGCCAGCTTGAACACTGAAGCTTTCTTT. Its protein is CASSRASLNTEAFF.

This sequence joins TRBV27 and TRBJ1-1; 8 positions match TRBD1. The germline V gene has CDR1 MNHEY and CDR2 SMNVEV (reference sequence). With V trimmed by 1 base and J by 4 bases, 5 bases remained unmatched. The CDR3 has 15 residues. The CDR3 nucleotides are TGTGCCAGCAGTTTATGGCCAGGGGGCATCACTGAAGCTTTCTTT. It specifies CASSLWPGGITEAFF.

The chain has TRBV6-5 and TRBJ2-1; the D is unclear. The CDR3 loop spans 11 amino acids. CDR1 and CDR2 from the germline V gene are MNHEY and SVGAGI. V was cut by 10 bases and J by 7 bases, with 11 bases left in between. The CDR3 DNA is TGTGCCACCGCCTTAAGGAATGAGCAGTTCTTC. Its translation is CATALRNEQFF.

The V gene is TRBV7-2, the J gene TRBJ2-7; D not certain. The CDR3 contains 15 residues. Trimming took off 3 bases at V and 3 bases at J, with 15 bases between the two ends. CDR1 SGHTA and CDR2 FQGNSA come from the germline V gene. CDR3 loop: CASSFTSDPHYEQYF. CDR3 bases: TGTGCCAGCAGCTTTACCTCTGACCCCCACTACGAGCAGTACTTC.

This chain links TRBV18 with TRBJ1-1; no reliable D call. Germline V gene lookup returns CDR1 KGHSH and CDR2 LQKENI. This CDR3 contains 16 residues. The V end was cut by 2 bases, the J end by 0 bases, with 13 bases between. The CDR3 sequence: CASSPTGSTMNTEAFF. In DNA, the CDR3 is TGTGCCAGCTCACCAACGGGGTCAACTATGAACACTGAAGCTTTCTTT.

The rearrangement uses TRBV28 and TRBJ2-5; 7 bases match TRBD1. The CDR3 has 14 amino acids. Germline lookup yields CDR1 MDHEN and CDR2 SYDVKM. The V and J ends lost 6 bases and 2 bases, in that order; junction bases with no gene match: 6. CDR3 in DNA: TGTGCCAGCAGCCGACCGGGACAGCAAGAGACCCAGTACTTC. Protein sequence: CASSRPGQQETQYF.

The V call is TRBV27, the J call TRBJ2-5, with D tentatively TRBD2 (5 bases). The J call could be wrong; TRBJ2-7 is a better fit for the DNA end. The CDR3 spans 16 residues. Germline lookup yields CDR1 MNHEY and CDR2 SMNVEV (reference sequence). The CDR3 DNA sequence: TGTGCCAGCAGTTTATCCAGAGGGTCCTACTCCTACGAGCAGTACTTC. Amino acids: CASSLSRGSYSYEQYF.

This chain's CDR3 is CASSQTGRTGELFF. The DNA of the CDR3 is TGTGCCAGCAGTCAGACAGGGCGGACCGGGGAGCTGTTTTTT. The gene calls are TRBV25-1 and TRBJ2-2; 7 bases match TRBD1. Germline-derived CDR1 and CDR2 are MGHDK and SYGVNS. The CDR3 has 14 amino acids. The ends lost 5 bases at V and 5 bases at J; junction bases unmatched: 5. Combining the CDR3 with reference TRBV25-1 and TRBJ2-2 gives the whole variable domain EADIYQTPRYLVIGTGKKITLECSQTMGHDKMYWYQQDPGMELHLIHYSYGVNSTEKGDLSSESTVSRIRTEHFPLTLESARPSHTSQYLCASSQTGRTGELFFGEGSRLTVL.

The chain carries TRBV19 and TRBJ2-1; 9 bases fit TRBD1. The J segment lost 3 bases and the V segment lost 10 bases, leaving 7 bases of the junction unmatched. The germline V gene encodes CDR1 LNHDA and CDR2 SQIVND (reference sequence). The CDR3 consists of 14 residues. This chain's CDR3 is CATKDRGNYNEQFF. Written as DNA, the CDR3 is TGTGCCACCAAGGACAGGGGTAACTACAATGAGCAGTTCTTC. Looking up the rest from reference TRBV19 and TRBJ2-1 gives the full variable domain: DGGITQSPKYLFRKEGQNVTLSCEQNLNHDAMYWYRQDPGQGLRLIYYSQIVNDFQKGDIAEGYSVSREKKESFPLTVTSAQKNPTAFYLCATKDRGNYNEQFFGPGTRLTVL.